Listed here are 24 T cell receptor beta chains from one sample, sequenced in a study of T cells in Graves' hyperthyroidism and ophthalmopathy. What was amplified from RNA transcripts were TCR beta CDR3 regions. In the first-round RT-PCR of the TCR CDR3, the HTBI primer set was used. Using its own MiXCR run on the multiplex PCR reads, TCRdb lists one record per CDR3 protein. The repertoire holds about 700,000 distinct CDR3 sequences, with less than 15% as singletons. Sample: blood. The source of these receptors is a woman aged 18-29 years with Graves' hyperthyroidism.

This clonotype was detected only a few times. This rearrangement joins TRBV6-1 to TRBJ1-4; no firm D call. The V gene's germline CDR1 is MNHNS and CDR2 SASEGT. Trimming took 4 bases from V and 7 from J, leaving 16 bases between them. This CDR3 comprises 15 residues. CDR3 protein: CASSGSPARGEKLFF. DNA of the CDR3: TGTGCCAGCAGTGGCTCACCGGCTCGCGGTGAAAAACTGTTTTTT.

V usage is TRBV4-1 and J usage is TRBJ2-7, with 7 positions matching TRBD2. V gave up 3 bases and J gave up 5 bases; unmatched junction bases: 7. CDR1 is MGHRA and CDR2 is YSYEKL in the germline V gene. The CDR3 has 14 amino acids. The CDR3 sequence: CASSQGREGNEQYF. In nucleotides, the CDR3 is TGCGCCAGCAGCCAGGGAAGGGAGGGGAACGAGCAGTACTTC.

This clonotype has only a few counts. The CDR3 reads CASSQIAGVPWNEQFF. The DNA of the CDR3 is TGTGCCAGCAGCCAAATAGCGGGAGTTCCGTGGAATGAGCAGTTCTTC. The chain combines TRBV14 with TRBJ2-1; 9 nucleotides line up with TRBD2. CDR1 is SGHDN and CDR2 is FVKESK in the germline V gene. The junction had 9 bases not matched to a gene; V was cut back by 2 bases and J by 7 bases. This CDR3 has 16 residues.

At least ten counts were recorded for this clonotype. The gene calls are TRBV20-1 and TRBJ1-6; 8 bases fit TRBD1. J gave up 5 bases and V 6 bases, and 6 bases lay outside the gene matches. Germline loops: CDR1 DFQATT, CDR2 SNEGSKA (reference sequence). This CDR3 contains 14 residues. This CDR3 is CSARQGTNNSPLHF. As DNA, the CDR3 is TGCAGTGCCCGACAGGGGACGAATAATTCACCCCTCCACTTT.

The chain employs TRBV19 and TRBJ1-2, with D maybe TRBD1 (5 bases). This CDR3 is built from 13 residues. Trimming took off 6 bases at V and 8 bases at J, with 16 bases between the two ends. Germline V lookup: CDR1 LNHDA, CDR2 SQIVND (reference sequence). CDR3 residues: CASSLGTPVGYTF. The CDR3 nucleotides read TGTGCCAGTAGCCTTGGGACGCCGGTGGGCTACACCTTC.

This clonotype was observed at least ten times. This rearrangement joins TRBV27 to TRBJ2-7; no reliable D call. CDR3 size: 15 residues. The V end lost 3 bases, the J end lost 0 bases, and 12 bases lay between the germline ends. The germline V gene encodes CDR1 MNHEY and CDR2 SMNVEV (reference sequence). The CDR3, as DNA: TGTGCCAGCAGTTTCCTTCCAGGAACCTCCTACGAGCAGTACTTC. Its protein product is CASSFLPGTSYEQYF.

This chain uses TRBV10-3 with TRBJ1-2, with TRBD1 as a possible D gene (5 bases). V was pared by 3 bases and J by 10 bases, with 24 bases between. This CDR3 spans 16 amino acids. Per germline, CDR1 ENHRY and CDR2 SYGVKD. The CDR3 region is CAISESMVGVPEDYTF. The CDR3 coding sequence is TGTGCCATCAGTGAATCAATGGTGGGGGTCCCAGAGGACTACACCTTC.

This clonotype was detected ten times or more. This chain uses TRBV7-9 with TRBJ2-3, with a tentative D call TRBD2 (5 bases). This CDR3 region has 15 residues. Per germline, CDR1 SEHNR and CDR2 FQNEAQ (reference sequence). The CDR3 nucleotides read TGTGCAGCGGTAAAAAGAGGGTTCAGCACAGATACGCAGTATTTT. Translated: CAAVKRGFSTDTQYF.

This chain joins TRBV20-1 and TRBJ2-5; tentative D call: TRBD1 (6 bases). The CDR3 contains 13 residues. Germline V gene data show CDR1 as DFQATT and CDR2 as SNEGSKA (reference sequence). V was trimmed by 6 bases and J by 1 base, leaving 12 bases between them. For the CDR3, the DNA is TGCAGTGCCTCACAGGGCGGCCAAGAGACCCAGTACTTC. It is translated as CSASQGGQETQYF.

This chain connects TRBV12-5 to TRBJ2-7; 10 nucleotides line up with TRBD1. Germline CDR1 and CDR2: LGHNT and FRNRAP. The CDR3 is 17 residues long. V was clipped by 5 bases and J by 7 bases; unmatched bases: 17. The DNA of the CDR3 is TGTGCTAGTGGTCCCCCCGCCGTGAGACAGGGGGCGAGTGAGCAGTACTTC. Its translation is CASGPPAVRQGASEQYF.

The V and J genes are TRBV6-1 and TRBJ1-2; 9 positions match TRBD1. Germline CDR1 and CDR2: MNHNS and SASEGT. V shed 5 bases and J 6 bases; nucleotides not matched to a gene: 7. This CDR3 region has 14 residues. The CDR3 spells CASSYLDRGNGYTF. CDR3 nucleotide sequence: TGTGCCAGCAGTTATCTAGACAGGGGGAATGGCTACACCTTC.

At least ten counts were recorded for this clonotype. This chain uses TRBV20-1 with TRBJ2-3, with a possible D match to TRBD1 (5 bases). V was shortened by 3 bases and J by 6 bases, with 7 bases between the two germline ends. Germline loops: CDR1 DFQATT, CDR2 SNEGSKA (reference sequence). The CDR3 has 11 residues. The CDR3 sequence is CSARGPDTQYF. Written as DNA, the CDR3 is TGCAGTGCTAGGGGGCCGGATACGCAGTATTTT.

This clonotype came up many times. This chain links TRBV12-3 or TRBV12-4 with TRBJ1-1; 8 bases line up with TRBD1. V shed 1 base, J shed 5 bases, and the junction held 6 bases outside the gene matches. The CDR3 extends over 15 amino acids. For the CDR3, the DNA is TGTGCCAGCAGTTTAGATGGGCAGGGGGCGACTGAAGCTTTCTTT. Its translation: CASSLDGQGATEAFF.

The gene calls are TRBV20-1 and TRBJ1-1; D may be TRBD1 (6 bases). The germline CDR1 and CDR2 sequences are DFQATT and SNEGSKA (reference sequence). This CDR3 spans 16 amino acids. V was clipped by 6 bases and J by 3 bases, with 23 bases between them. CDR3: CSAPRAGRGADTEAFF. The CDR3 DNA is TGCAGTGCCCCCCGGGCGGGGAGGGGGGCCGACACTGAAGCTTTCTTT.

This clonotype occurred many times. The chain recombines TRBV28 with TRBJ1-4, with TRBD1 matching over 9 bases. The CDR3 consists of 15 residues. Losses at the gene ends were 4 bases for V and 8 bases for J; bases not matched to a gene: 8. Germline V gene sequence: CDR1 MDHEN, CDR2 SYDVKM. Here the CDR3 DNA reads TGTGCCAGCAGTTCCGCGGGACAGGGCGACGAAAAACTGTTTTTT. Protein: CASSSAGQGDEKLFF.

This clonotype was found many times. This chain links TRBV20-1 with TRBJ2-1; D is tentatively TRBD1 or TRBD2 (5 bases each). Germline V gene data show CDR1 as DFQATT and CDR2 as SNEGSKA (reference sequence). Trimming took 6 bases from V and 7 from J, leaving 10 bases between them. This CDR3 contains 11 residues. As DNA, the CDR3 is TGCAGTGCCCCTTGGGGGAATGAGCAGTTCTTC. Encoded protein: CSAPWGNEQFF.

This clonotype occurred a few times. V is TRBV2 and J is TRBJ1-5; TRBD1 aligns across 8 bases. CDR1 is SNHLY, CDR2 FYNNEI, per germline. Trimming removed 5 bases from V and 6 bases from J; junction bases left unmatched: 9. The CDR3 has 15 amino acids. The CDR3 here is CASSQGGQVGQPQHF. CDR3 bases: TGTGCCAGCAGTCAAGGGGGACAGGTGGGTCAGCCCCAGCATTTT.

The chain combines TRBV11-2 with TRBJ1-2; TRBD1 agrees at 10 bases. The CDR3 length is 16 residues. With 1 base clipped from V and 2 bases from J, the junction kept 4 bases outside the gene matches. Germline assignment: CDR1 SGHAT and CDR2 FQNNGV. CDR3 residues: CASSLGDRGPNYGYTF. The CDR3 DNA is TGTGCCAGCAGCTTAGGGGACAGGGGTCCCAACTATGGCTACACCTTC.

CDR3: CASSIATRGRDNEQFF. CDR3 sequence (DNA): TGTGCCAGTAGTATTGCGACCCGGGGGAGAGACAATGAGCAGTTCTTC. V is TRBV19 and J is TRBJ2-1; a possible D gene is TRBD2 (6 bases). V lost 3 bases to trimming and J lost 5 bases, with 17 bases between them. Germline V CDR1 and CDR2: LNHDA, SQIVND (reference sequence). The CDR3 extends over 16 amino acids.

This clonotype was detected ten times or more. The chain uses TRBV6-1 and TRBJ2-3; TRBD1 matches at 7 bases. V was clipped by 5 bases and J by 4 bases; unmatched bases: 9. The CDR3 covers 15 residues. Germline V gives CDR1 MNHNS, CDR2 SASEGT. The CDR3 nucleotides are TGTGCCAGCAGTATTACGACAGGGTGGGCAGATACGCAGTATTTT. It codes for CASSITTGWADTQYF.

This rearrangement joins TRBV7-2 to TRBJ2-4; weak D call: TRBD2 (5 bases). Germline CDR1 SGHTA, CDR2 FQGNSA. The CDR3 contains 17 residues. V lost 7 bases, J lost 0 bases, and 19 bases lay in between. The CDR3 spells CASTTFEGDVAKNIQYF. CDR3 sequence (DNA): TGTGCCAGCACCACGTTTGAGGGCGACGTAGCCAAAAACATTCAGTACTTC. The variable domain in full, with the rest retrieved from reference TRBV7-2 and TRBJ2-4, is GAGVSQSPSNKVTEKGKDVELRCDPISGHTALYWYRQSLGQGLEFLIYFQGNSAPDKSGLPSDRFSAERTGGSVSTLTIQRTQQEDSAVYLCASTTFEGDVAKNIQYFGAGTRLSVL.

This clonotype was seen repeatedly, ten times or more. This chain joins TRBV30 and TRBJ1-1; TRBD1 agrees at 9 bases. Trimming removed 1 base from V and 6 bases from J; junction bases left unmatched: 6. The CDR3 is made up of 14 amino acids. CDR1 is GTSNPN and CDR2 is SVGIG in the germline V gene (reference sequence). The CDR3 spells CAWSETGGIPEAFF. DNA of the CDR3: TGTGCCTGGAGTGAGACAGGGGGAATACCTGAAGCTTTCTTT.

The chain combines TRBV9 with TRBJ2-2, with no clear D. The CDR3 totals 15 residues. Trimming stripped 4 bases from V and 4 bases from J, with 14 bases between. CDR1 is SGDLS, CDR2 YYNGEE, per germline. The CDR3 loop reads CASSPPRSPTGELFF. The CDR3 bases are TGTGCCAGCAGCCCCCCCCGGAGTCCCACCGGGGAGCTGTTTTTT.

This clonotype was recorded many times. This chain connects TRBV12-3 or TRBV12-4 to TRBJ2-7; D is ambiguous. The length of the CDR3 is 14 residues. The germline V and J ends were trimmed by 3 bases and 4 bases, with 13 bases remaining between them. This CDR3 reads CASSFQAGPYEQYF. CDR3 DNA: TGTGCCAGCAGTTTTCAGGCAGGTCCTTACGAGCAGTACTTC.